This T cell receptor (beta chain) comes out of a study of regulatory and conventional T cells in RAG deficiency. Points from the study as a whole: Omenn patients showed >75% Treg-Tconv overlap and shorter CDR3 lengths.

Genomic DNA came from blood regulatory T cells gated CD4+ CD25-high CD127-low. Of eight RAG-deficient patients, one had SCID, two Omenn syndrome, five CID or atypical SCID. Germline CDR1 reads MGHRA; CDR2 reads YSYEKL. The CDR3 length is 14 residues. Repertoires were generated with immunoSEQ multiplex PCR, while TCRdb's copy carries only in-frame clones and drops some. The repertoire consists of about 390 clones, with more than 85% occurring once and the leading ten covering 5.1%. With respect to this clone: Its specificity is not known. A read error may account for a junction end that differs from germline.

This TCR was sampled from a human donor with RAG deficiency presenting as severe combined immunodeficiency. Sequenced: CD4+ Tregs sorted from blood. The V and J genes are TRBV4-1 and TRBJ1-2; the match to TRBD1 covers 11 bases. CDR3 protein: CASWTGGAGYGYTF. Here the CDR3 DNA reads TGTGCCAGCTGGACAGGGGGCGCAGGCTATGGCTACACCTTC.